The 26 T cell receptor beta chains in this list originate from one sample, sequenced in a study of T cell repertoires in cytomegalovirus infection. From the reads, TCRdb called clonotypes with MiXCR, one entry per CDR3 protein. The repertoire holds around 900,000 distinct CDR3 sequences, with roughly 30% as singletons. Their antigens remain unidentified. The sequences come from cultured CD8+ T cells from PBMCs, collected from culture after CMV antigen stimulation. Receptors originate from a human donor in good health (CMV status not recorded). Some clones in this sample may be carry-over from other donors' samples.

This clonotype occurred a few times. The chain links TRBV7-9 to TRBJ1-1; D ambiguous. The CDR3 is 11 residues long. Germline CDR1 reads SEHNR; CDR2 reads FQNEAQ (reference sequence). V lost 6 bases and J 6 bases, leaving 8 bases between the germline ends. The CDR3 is CASSSTSEAFF. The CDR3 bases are TGTGCCAGCAGTTCAACCTCTGAAGCTTTCTTT.

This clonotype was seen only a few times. This chain's CDR3 is CASSLTGTLDEQYV. The CDR3 DNA is TGTGCCAGCAGTTTAACGGGGACACTTGACGAGCAGTACGTC. The chain carries TRBV12-3 or TRBV12-4 and TRBJ2-7; maybe TRBD1 (6 bases). V was trimmed by 2 bases and J by 5 bases, leaving 13 bases between them. The CDR3 loop spans 14 amino acids.

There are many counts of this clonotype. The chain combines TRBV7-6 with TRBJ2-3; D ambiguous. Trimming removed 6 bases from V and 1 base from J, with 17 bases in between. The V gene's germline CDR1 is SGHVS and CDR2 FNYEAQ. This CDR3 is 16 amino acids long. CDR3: CASRPKLGLGTDTQYF. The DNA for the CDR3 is TGTGCCAGCAGGCCGAAGCTAGGTCTTGGCACAGATACGCAGTATTTT.

In DNA form, the CDR3 reads TGTGCCAGCAGCTTTCCTGAAGGCGGGAACACTGAAGCTTTCTTT. Residues: CASSFPEGGNTEAFF. The V call is TRBV7-9, the J call TRBJ1-1; unclear D gene. The CDR3 runs to 15 residues. The V and J ends lost 3 bases and 1 base respectively, with 12 bases between them. Germline V lookup: CDR1 SEHNR, CDR2 FQNEAQ (reference sequence).

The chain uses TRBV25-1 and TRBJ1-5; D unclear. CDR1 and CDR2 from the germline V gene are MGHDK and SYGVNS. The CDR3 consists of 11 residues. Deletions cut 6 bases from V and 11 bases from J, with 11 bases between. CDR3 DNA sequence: TGTGCCAGCAGCGATTCCGGGACCCAGCATTTT. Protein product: CASSDSGTQHF.

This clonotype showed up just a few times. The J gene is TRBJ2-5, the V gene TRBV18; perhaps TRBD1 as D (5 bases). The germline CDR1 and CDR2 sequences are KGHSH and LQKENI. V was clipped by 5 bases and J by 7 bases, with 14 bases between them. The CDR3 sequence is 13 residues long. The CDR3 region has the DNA TGTGCCAGCTCAGGGGCAGGACCTGCGACCCAGTACTTC. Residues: CASSGAGPATQYF.

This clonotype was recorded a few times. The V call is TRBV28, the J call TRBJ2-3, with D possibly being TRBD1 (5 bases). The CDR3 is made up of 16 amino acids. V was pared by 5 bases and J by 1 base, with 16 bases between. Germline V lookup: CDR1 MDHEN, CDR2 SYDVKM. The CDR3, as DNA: TGTGCCAGCAGTCTTGGTAGGGGTTTTGGCACAGATACGCAGTATTTT. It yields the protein CASSLGRGFGTDTQYF.

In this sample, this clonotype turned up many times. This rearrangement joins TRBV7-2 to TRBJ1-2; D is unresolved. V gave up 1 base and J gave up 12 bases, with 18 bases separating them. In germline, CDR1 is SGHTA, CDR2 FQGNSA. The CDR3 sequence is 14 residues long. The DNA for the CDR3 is TGTGCCAGCAGCTTAGATTCGATGGCTACACTCAACACCTTC. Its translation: CASSLDSMATLNTF.

The CDR3 is CAISQDRGLTVPQETQYF. CDR3 coding DNA: TGTGCCATCAGTCAGGACAGGGGGCTCACCGTACCCCAAGAGACCCAGTACTTC. The genes are TRBV10-3 and TRBJ2-5, with 11 bases matching TRBD1. With 5 bases clipped from V and 1 base from J, the junction kept 12 bases outside the gene matches. The CDR3 consists of 18 residues. Germline values: CDR1 ENHRY, CDR2 SYGVKD.

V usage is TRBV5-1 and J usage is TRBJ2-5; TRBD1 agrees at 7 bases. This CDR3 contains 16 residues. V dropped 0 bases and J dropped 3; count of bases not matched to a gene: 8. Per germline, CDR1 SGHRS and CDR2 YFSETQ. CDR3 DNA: TGCGCCAGCAGCTTGGGAAGGGGGCGAGCGGAAGAGACCCAGTACTTC. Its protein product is CASSLGRGRAEETQYF.

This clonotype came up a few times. As DNA, the CDR3 is TGTGCCGTAATCCGGGACAGGCTGGACTATGGCTACACCTTC. Translation: CAVIRDRLDYGYTF. The rearrangement uses TRBV12-3 or TRBV12-4 and TRBJ1-2; TRBD1 aligns across 8 bases. The CDR3 totals 14 residues. V lost 11 bases, J lost 3 bases, and 11 bases stayed unmatched.

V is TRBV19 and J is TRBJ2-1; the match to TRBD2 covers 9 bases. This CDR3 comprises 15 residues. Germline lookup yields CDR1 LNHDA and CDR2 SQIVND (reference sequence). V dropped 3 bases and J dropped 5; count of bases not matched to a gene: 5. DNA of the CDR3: TGTGCCAGTAGTATTACAGCGGGGGGTAACAATGAGCAGTTCTTC. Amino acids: CASSITAGGNNEQFF.

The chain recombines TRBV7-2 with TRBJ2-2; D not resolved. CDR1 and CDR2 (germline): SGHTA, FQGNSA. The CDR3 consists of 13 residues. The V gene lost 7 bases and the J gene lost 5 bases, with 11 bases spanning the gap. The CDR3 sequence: CASTPFKTGELFF. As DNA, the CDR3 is TGTGCCAGCACCCCTTTCAAGACCGGGGAGCTGTTTTTT.

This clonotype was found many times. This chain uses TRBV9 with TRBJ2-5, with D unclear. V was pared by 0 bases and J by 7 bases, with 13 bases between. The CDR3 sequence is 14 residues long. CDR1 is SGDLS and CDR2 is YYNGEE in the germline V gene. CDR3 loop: CASSVVPNGPTQYF. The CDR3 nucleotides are TGTGCCAGCAGCGTAGTCCCGAACGGGCCGACCCAGTACTTC.

The CDR3 DNA sequence: TGTGCCAGCAGTGGGACAGGGTCTTCCGGCTACACCTTC. It encodes CASSGTGSSGYTF. The chain recombines TRBV2 with TRBJ1-2, with 8 bases lining up with TRBD1. CDR1 and CDR2 (germline): SNHLY, FYNNEI. The V and J ends lost 4 bases and 8 bases, in that order; junction bases with no gene match: 6. The CDR3 consists of 13 residues.

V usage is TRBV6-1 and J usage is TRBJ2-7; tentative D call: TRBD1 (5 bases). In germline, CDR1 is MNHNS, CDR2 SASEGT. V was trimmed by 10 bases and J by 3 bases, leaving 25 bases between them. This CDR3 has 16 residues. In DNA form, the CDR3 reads TGTGCCAACCTAATTACCGGGTCAGGGTTCCTCTACGAGCAGTACTTC. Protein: CANLITGSGFLYEQYF.

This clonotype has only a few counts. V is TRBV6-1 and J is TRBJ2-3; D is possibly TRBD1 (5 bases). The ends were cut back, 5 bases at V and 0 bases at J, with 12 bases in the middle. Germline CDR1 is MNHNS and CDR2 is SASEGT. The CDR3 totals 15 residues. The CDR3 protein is CASSRGASSTDTQYF. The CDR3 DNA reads TGTGCCAGCAGTAGGGGCGCCTCTAGCACAGATACGCAGTATTTT.

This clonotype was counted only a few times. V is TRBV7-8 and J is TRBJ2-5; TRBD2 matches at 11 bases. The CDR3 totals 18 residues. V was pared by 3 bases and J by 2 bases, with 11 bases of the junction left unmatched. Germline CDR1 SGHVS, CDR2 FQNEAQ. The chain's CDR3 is CASSFRKLAGGKQETQYF. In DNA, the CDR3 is TGTGCCAGCAGCTTCAGGAAATTAGCGGGGGGGAAACAAGAGACCCAGTACTTC.

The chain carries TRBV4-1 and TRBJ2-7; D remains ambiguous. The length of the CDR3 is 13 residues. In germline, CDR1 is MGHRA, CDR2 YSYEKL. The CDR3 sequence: CASSQDVAYEQYV. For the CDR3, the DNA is TGTGCCAGCAGCCAAGATGTAGCCTACGAGCAGTACGTC.

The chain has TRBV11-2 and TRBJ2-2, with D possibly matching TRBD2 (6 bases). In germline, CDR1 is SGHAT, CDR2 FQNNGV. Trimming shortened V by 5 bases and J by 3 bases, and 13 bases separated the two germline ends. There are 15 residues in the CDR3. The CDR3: CASSPPGVDTGELFF. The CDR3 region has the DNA TGTGCCAGCAGCCCCCCGGGGGTCGACACCGGGGAGCTGTTTTTT.

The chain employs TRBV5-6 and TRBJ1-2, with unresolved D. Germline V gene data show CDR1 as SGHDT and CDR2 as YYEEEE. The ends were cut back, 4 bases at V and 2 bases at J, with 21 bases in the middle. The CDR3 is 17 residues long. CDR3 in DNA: TGTGCCAGCAGCCCTCCCATTACGGACCTGACAAACTATGGCTACACCTTC. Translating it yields CASSPPITDLTNYGYTF.

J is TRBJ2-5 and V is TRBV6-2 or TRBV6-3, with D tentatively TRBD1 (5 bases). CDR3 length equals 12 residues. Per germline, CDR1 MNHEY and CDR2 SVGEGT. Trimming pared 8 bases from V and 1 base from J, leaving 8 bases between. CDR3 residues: CASRTLQETQYF. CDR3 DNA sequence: TGTGCCAGCCGGACACTCCAAGAGACCCAGTACTTC.

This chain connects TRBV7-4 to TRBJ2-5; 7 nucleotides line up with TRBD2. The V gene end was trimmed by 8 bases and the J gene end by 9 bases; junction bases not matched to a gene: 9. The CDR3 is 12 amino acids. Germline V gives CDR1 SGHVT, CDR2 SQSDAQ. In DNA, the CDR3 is TGTGCCAGCCCGGAGAGCGGGGTGCCCCAGTACTTC. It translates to CASPESGVPQYF. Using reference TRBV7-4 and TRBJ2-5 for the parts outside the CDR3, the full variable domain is GAGVSQSPRYKVAKRGRDVALRCDSISGHVTLYWYRQTLGQGSEVLTYSQSDAQRDKSGRPSGRFSAERPERSVSTLKIQRTEQGDSAVYLCASPESGVPQYFGPGTRLLVL.

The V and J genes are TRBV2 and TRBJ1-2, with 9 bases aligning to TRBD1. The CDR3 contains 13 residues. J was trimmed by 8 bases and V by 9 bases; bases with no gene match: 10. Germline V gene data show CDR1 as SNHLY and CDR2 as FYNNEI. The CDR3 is CASPAGGQGGYTF. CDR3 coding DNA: TGTGCCAGTCCCGCCGGTGGACAGGGGGGCTACACCTTC.

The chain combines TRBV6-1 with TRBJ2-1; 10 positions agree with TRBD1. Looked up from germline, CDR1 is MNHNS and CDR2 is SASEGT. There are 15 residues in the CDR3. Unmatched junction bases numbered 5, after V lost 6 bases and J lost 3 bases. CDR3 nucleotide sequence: TGTGCCAGCAGCACCGGGACAGGGGACTACAATGAGCAGTTCTTC. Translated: CASSTGTGDYNEQFF.

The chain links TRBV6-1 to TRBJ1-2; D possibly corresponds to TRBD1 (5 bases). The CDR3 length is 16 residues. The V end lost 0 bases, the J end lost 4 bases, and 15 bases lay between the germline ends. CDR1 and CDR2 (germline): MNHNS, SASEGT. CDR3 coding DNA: TGTGCCAGCAGTGAAGCGTCAGGGTTGCGACGCTATGGCTACACCTTC. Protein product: CASSEASGLRRYGYTF.